Shown below are 19 T cell receptor beta chains from a single sample sequenced in a study of cytomegalovirus exposure and HLA in healthy donors. Profiled with immunoSEQ multiplex PCR; TCRdb holds only in-frame clones, not every one. The profile shows tens of thousands of clones, roughly 96% of them singletons. Material for sequencing was PBMCs. Receptors were obtained from a man between 18 and 35 years old in good health and CMV-seronegative.

The rearrangement links TRBV6-5 to TRBJ2-5; 9 nucleotides agree with TRBD2. Germline assignment: CDR1 MNHEY and CDR2 SVGAGI. The CDR3 is 15 residues long. J lost 5 bases, V lost 5 bases, and 9 bases had no gene match. CDR3 DNA: TGTGCCAGCAGTCCCTTAGCGGGAGAGGGGGAGACCCAGTACTTC. As protein: CASSPLAGEGETQYF.

The chain employs TRBV6-5 and TRBJ2-1; D not certain. Germline V gene lookup returns CDR1 MNHEY and CDR2 SVGAGI. The CDR3 has 12 amino acids. V was shortened by 5 bases and J by 8 bases, with 10 bases between the two germline ends. CDR3 nucleotide sequence: TGTGCCAGCAGTCCCCCCGGTGATGAGCAGTTCTTC. It codes for CASSPPGDEQFF.

The J gene is TRBJ1-5, the V gene TRBV6-1; D ambiguous. Germline CDR1 MNHNS, CDR2 SASEGT. The V and J ends lost 2 bases and 1 base respectively, with 6 bases between them. This CDR3 spans 14 amino acids. The CDR3: CASSEWRSNQPQHF. In DNA form, the CDR3 reads TGTGCCAGCAGTGAATGGAGAAGCAATCAGCCCCAGCATTTT.

This chain joins TRBV28 and TRBJ2-1, with D maybe TRBD1 (6 bases). Germline V gene sequence: CDR1 MDHEN, CDR2 SYDVKM. Trimming shortened V by 4 bases and J by 5 bases, and 15 bases separated the two germline ends. CDR3 length: 15 amino acids. CDR3: CASSSPGVGNNEQFF. The CDR3 DNA reads as TGTGCCAGCAGTTCACCAGGGGTAGGAAACAATGAGCAGTTCTTC.

The chain recombines TRBV5-1 with TRBJ2-2, with D possibly TRBD2 on 6 matching bases. V was trimmed by 4 bases and J by 7 bases, leaving 17 bases between them. The CDR3 consists of 15 residues. The germline gives CDR1 SGHRS, CDR2 YFSETQ. The CDR3 here is CASSPLLAIGGELFF. The CDR3 DNA follows: TGCGCCAGCAGCCCGCTACTAGCAATCGGCGGGGAGCTGTTTTTT.

The rearrangement joins TRBV5-1 to TRBJ1-2; the match to TRBD1 covers 8 bases. The germline gives CDR1 SGHRS, CDR2 YFSETQ. This CDR3 region has 14 residues. J was trimmed by 4 bases and V by 4 bases; bases with no gene match: 6. The CDR3 protein is CASSGGQGSYGYTF. The CDR3 DNA is TGCGCCAGCAGCGGAGGACAGGGTAGCTATGGCTACACCTTC.

V gene TRBV6-1 combines with J gene TRBJ2-7, with D tentatively TRBD2 (5 bases). The CDR3 is 14 residues long. V dropped 0 bases and J dropped 0 bases, with 6 bases sitting between them. Germline lookup yields CDR1 MNHNS and CDR2 SASEGT. CDR3 coding DNA: TGTGCCAGCAGTGAAGCAGGGAGCTCCTACGAGCAGTACTTC. This encodes CASSEAGSSYEQYF.

V is TRBV14 and J is TRBJ2-1, with D possibly matching TRBD2 (6 bases). V shed 5 bases and J shed 2 bases, with 13 bases lying between them. The germline V gene has CDR1 SGHDN and CDR2 FVKESK. The CDR3 is 15 amino acids. The CDR3 DNA reads TGTGCCAGCAGCGTCCGGGACTCGGCCTACAATGAGCAGTTCTTC. It codes for CASSVRDSAYNEQFF.

The chain links TRBV7-6 to TRBJ2-7; possibly TRBD2 for D (6 bases). Trimming took 0 bases from V and 3 from J, leaving 12 bases between them. This CDR3 spans 15 amino acids. The germline gives CDR1 SGHVS, CDR2 FNYEAQ. Written as DNA, the CDR3 is TGTGCCAGCAGCTTAGCGCTCGGGAGAGTCTACGAGCAGTACTTC. This translates into CASSLALGRVYEQYF.

The table lists this clone with a count of one. The junction departs from germline at one end; a sequencing error may be responsible. This chain uses TRBV7-6 with TRBJ2-5; D remains unclear. CDR1 is SGHVS, CDR2 FNYEAQ, per germline. The CDR3 loop spans 14 amino acids. The CDR3: CASSLEQNHETQYF. DNA of the CDR3: TGTGCCAGCAGCTTAGAACAGAACCACGAGACCCAGTACTTC.

V gene TRBV9 combines with J gene TRBJ2-3; TRBD1 might be the D (6 bases). Trimming removed 2 bases at V and 4 bases at J, with 14 bases between. Germline V gives CDR1 SGDLS, CDR2 YYNGEE. The CDR3 covers 15 residues. In DNA, the CDR3 is TGTGCCAGCAGCGTTTACGGGAAGGGGGCAGATACGCAGTATTTT. Its translation: CASSVYGKGADTQYF.

The chain employs TRBV2 and TRBJ1-1, with D possibly matching TRBD1 (5 bases). The CDR3 extends over 15 amino acids. V lost 2 bases, J lost 3 bases, and 13 bases lay in between. Germline CDR1 reads SNHLY; CDR2 reads FYNNEI. The CDR3 loop is CASSESGGRDTEAFF. For the CDR3, the DNA is TGTGCCAGCAGTGAATCGGGGGGAAGGGACACTGAAGCTTTCTTT. Together with reference TRBV2 and TRBJ1-1, the CDR3 gives the full variable domain: EPEVTQTPSHQVTQMGQEVILRCVPISNHLYFYWYRQILGQKVEFLVSFYNNEISEKSEIFDDQFSVERPDGSNFTLKIRSTKLEDSAMYFCASSESGGRDTEAFFGQGTRLTVV.

This chain's CDR3 is CASSSRDRDYEQYF. The CDR3, as DNA: TGTGCCAGCAGCTCCCGGGACAGGGACTACGAGCAGTACTTC. This chain joins TRBV13 and TRBJ2-7, with 9 bases aligning to TRBD1. The V segment lost 4 bases and the J segment 3 bases; nucleotides outside the gene matches: 4. This CDR3 region has 14 residues. Germline loops: CDR1 PRHDT, CDR2 FYEKMQ (reference sequence).

V gene TRBV13 combines with J gene TRBJ1-1; no reliable D call. Trimming left V 1 base short and J 1 base short, with 7 bases between. This CDR3 spans 14 amino acids. CDR1 is PRHDT and CDR2 is FYEKMQ in the germline V gene (reference sequence). CDR3 in amino acids: CASSLVGENTEAFF. The CDR3 region has the DNA TGTGCCAGCAGCTTAGTGGGAGAGAACACTGAAGCTTTCTTT.

V usage is TRBV13 and J usage is TRBJ1-6, with 11 bases that match TRBD1. V lost 5 bases, J lost 8 bases, and 11 bases stayed unmatched. CDR1 and CDR2 (germline): PRHDT, FYEKMQ (reference sequence). The CDR3 sequence is 17 residues long. CDR3 loop: CASSKRTGGRGDSPLHF. DNA for the CDR3: TGTGCCAGCAGCAAACGGACAGGGGGCAGAGGCGATTCACCCCTCCACTTT.

The rearrangement links TRBV2 to TRBJ1-4; D gene ambiguous. Germline V gene lookup returns CDR1 SNHLY and CDR2 FYNNEI. V was clipped by 10 bases and J by 7 bases, with 16 bases between them. The CDR3 sequence is 13 residues long. CDR3 DNA sequence: TGTGCCACAACTCAGAGGTTCGGTGAAAAACTGTTTTTT. Amino acid sequence: CATTQRFGEKLFF.

This clone came up once. The chain is built from TRBV11-2 and TRBJ1-2; a weak D match, TRBD1 (5 bases). CDR3 length: 13 residues. The germline gives CDR1 SGHAT, CDR2 FQNNGV. Trimming removed 0 bases at V and 6 bases at J, with 8 bases between. The CDR3 bases are TGTGCCAGCAGCTTAGACAGGGCGGATGGCTACACCTTC. Protein: CASSLDRADGYTF.

V is TRBV9 and J is TRBJ1-4, with 7 bases fitting TRBD1. The J segment lost 6 bases and the V segment lost 3 bases, leaving 5 bases of the junction unmatched. This CDR3 is 14 amino acids long. The germline V gene encodes CDR1 SGDLS and CDR2 YYNGEE. Here the CDR3 DNA reads TGTGCCAGCAGCGACCGGGACAGCTATGAAAAACTGTTTTTT. Translation gives CASSDRDSYEKLFF.

V gene TRBV28 combines with J gene TRBJ2-6, with no clear D. The CDR3 length is 15 residues. Germline loops: CDR1 MDHEN, CDR2 SYDVKM. V gave up 7 bases and J gave up 2 bases, with 12 bases separating them. CDR3 sequence reads: CASTDGFAGANVLTF. The CDR3 DNA sequence: TGTGCCAGCACTGACGGGTTCGCTGGGGCCAACGTCCTGACTTTC.